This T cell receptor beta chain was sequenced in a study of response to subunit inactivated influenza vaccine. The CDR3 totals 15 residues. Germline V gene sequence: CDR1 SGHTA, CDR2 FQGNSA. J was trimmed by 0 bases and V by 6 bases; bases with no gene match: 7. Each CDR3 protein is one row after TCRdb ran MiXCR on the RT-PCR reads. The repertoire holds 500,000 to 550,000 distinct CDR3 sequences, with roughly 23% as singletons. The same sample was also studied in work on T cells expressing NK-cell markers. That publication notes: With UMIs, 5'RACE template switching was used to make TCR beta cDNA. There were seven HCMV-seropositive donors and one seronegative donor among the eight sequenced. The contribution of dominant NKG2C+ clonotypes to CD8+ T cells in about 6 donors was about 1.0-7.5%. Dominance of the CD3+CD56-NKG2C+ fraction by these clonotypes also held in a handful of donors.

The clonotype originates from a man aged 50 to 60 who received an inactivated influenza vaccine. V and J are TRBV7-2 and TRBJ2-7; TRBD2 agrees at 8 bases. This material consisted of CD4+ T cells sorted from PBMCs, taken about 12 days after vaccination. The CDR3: CASSYWTSSSYEQYF. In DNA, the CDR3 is TGTGCCAGCAGTTATTGGACTAGCAGCTCCTACGAGCAGTACTTC.